The sequence of this T cell receptor (beta chain) was determined in a study of identical twins. This clonotype was observed many times. Its antigen remains unknown. In every case, the donor was a healthy Caucasian. Unique molecular identifiers were present on the cDNA, and a universal primer site came from template switching. TCRdb re-analysed the 5' RACE reads in MiXCR, keeping a single row per CDR3 protein. The sample consists of approximately 700,000 distinct CDR3 sequences, around 6.1% of them appearing once. General study results and limits: The models systematically underestimated how much out-of-frame TCR alpha was shared in monozygotic twins. Those out-of-frame alpha sequences shared by twins showed an excess of low generation probability.

This CDR3 has 13 residues. The germline V gene has CDR1 SGDLS and CDR2 YYNGEE. The germline V and J ends were trimmed by 7 bases and 6 bases, with 15 bases remaining between them. This rearrangement joins TRBV9 to TRBJ2-3, with D perhaps matching TRBD2 (6 bases). The sequenced material came from naive T cells sorted from blood. The source is a man aged 18 to 35 in good health. The CDR3 coding sequence is TGTGCCAGCGGTTCGGGGGAGAGCGATACGCAGTATTTT. Protein: CASGSGESDTQYF.